The 16 T cell receptor beta chains listed next were all sequenced from one sample in a study of blood T cell repertoires in COVID-19. Using immunoSEQ multiplex PCR, the repertoire was profiled, and TCRdb retains in-frame clones only, with some absent. This sample has 450,000 or so clones, with about 90% found just once. Sequencing input: peripheral blood. The receptors stem from a man younger than 35 with COVID-19, enrolled during active disease.

This clone was found once. V usage is TRBV27 and J usage is TRBJ1-1, with TRBD1 identical over 8 bases. The germline CDR1 and CDR2 sequences are MNHEY and SMNVEV (reference sequence). The CDR3 has 14 amino acids. The V gene end was trimmed by 5 bases and the J gene end by 11 bases; junction bases not matched to a gene: 13. CDR3 nucleotides: TGTGCCAGCAGTCCAGACCGGACAGGGCATGAGGCTTTCTTT. This gives the protein CASSPDRTGHEAFF.

The table lists this clone with a few counts. This chain uses TRBV7-2 with TRBJ2-2, with D perhaps TRBD2 (7 bases). Trimming pared 0 bases from V and 7 bases from J, leaving 12 bases between. Germline CDR1 SGHTA, CDR2 FQGNSA. The CDR3 extends over 15 amino acids. This chain's CDR3 is CASSLAGGRFGELFF. The DNA for the CDR3 is TGTGCCAGCAGCTTAGCGGGGGGGCGCTTCGGGGAGCTGTTTTTT.

The chain couples TRBV7-6 to TRBJ1-3, with a weak D call TRBD1 (5 bases). V dropped 0 bases and J dropped 0 bases, with 6 bases sitting between them. The CDR3 loop spans 15 amino acids. CDR1 SGHVS and CDR2 FNYEAQ come from the germline V gene. The CDR3: CASSLARGSGNTIYF. The CDR3 DNA reads TGTGCCAGCAGCTTAGCTAGGGGCTCTGGAAACACCATATATTTT.

The V gene is TRBV5-4, the J gene TRBJ2-7; 10 bases agree with TRBD2. Trimming at V came to 2 bases and at J to 5 bases, leaving 19 bases not matched to a gene. The CDR3 has 19 amino acids. Looked up from germline, CDR1 is SGHNT and CDR2 is YYREEE (reference sequence). This chain's CDR3 is CASSFRSGELAGQRHEQYF. The CDR3 nucleotides are TGTGCCAGCAGCTTCCGTTCGGGAGAACTAGCGGGGCAAAGGCACGAGCAGTACTTC.

The V gene is TRBV13, the J gene TRBJ2-1; 7 bases align to TRBD2. Germline CDR1 is PRHDT and CDR2 is FYEKMQ (reference sequence). This CDR3 has 15 residues. Germline trimming cut 4 bases from V and 2 bases from J; bases unmatched to any gene: 5. CDR3 sequence (DNA): TGTGCCAGCAGCTCAACTAGCGCCGCCTACAATGAGCAGTTCTTC. Encoded protein: CASSSTSAAYNEQFF.

The chain carries TRBV7-9 and TRBJ2-1, with a possible D match to TRBD2 (6 bases). Looked up from germline, CDR1 is SEHNR and CDR2 is FQNEAQ (reference sequence). The V gene lost 10 bases and the J gene lost 9 bases, with 19 bases spanning the gap. This CDR3 comprises 13 residues. The chain's CDR3 is CATSWGEHGEQFF. The CDR3 DNA sequence: TGTGCCACCTCCTGGGGGGAGCACGGTGAGCAGTTCTTC.

This rearrangement joins TRBV6-1 to TRBJ1-4; unclear D gene. Germline V CDR1 and CDR2: MNHNS, SASEGT. V was shortened by 3 bases and J by 3 bases, with 11 bases between the two germline ends. There are 15 residues in the CDR3. The CDR3 nucleotides are TGTGCCAGCAGTGAGATAAGAGGGCCTAATGAAAAACTGTTTTTT. Its translation: CASSEIRGPNEKLFF.

This rearrangement joins TRBV6-2 or TRBV6-3 to TRBJ1-5; 7 nucleotides line up with TRBD1. Germline CDR1 and CDR2: MNHEY and SVGEGT. V lost 6 bases, J lost 0 bases, and 8 bases stayed unmatched. The CDR3 runs to 16 residues. The DNA for the CDR3 is TGTGCCAGCAGCCAGCCTGGACAGGATAGCAATCAGCCCCAGCATTTT. It codes for CASSQPGQDSNQPQHF.

This clone was seen only once. The CDR3 reads CASRRKREVSYNEQFF. The DNA for the CDR3 is TGTGCCAGCAGACGGAAGAGGGAGGTCTCCTACAATGAGCAGTTCTTC. The chain combines TRBV7-3 with TRBJ2-1; D is perhaps TRBD2 (6 bases). This CDR3 has 16 amino acids. CDR1 and CDR2 from the germline V gene are SGHTA and FQGTGA. Trimming cost V 6 bases and J 0 bases, with 15 bases left between them.

The chain couples TRBV7-9 to TRBJ1-3; D uncertain. Between the trimmed V and J ends, which lost 0 bases and 8 bases, there was a span of 8 bases. Looked up from germline, CDR1 is SEHNR and CDR2 is FQNEAQ (reference sequence). This CDR3 is 13 amino acids long. CDR3 sequence: CASSLALRDTIYF. In DNA form, the CDR3 reads TGTGCCAGCAGCTTAGCCTTGCGGGACACCATATATTTT.

V is TRBV30 and J is TRBJ2-7; D not resolved. V was clipped by 1 base and J by 5 bases, with 9 bases between them. The CDR3 consists of 12 residues. The V gene's germline CDR1 is GTSNPN and CDR2 SVGIG (reference sequence). CDR3 in amino acids: CAWSGAGHEQYF. CDR3 bases: TGTGCCTGGAGTGGGGCAGGCCACGAGCAGTACTTC.

This chain's CDR3 is CASSFRGGYGYTF. The CDR3 DNA follows: TGTGCCAGCAGTTTTAGGGGCGGCTATGGCTACACCTTC. This sequence joins TRBV6-2 or TRBV6-3 and TRBJ1-2; a possible D gene is TRBD1 (5 bases). V gave up 4 bases and J gave up 4 bases, with 10 bases separating them. The CDR3 extends over 13 amino acids. CDR1 and CDR2 from the germline V gene are MNHEY and SVGEGT.

The rearrangement joins TRBV24-1 to TRBJ2-5; D is perhaps TRBD1 (6 bases). CDR3 length: 13 amino acids. Germline V gene data show CDR1 as KGHDR and CDR2 as SFDVKD. V was shortened by 2 bases and J by 4 bases, with 7 bases between the two germline ends. CDR3 in amino acids: CATSDSGVETQYF. The CDR3 coding sequence is TGTGCCACCAGTGATTCAGGGGTAGAGACCCAGTACTTC.

This rearrangement joins TRBV10-2 to TRBJ1-6; a weak D match, TRBD1 (5 bases). Germline V gene lookup returns CDR1 WSHSY and CDR2 SAAADI. This CDR3 contains 13 residues. Trimming removed 5 bases from V and 7 bases from J, with 9 bases in between. The CDR3 DNA follows: TGCGCCAGCAGTACAGGAACAAATTCACCCCTCCACTTT. This gives the protein CASSTGTNSPLHF.

V usage is TRBV21-1 and J usage is TRBJ1-3. TRBV21-1 is marked as a pseudogene. The CDR3 runs to 17 residues. The CDR3 region has the DNA TGTGCCAGCAGCAGCACCGTGTGGGGGGACTCTGGAAACACCATATATTTT. Residues: CASSSTVWGDSGNTIYF.

The chain links TRBV29-1 to TRBJ1-1; D is unresolved. Germline CDR1 is SQVTM and CDR2 is ANQGSEA. The ends were cut back, 4 bases at V and 6 bases at J, with 12 bases in the middle. This CDR3 spans 12 amino acids. CDR3 in DNA: TGCAGCGTTGGCCATGGTCCGGCTGAAGCTTTCTTT. Residues: CSVGHGPAEAFF.